Presented here are 15 T cell receptor beta chains from one specimen sequenced in a study of cytomegalovirus exposure and HLA in healthy donors. Assay used: immunoSEQ multiplex PCR; TCRdb lists only in-frame clones, some missing. The sample yields some 240,000 clones, about nine tenths seen once. Sequencing was performed on PBMCs. These receptors were obtained from a woman between 18 and 30 years old in good health and CMV-seropositive.

This rearrangement joins TRBV7-9 to TRBJ2-1; 7 positions agree with TRBD2. The CDR3 has 12 amino acids. After removal of 1 base from V and 14 bases from J, the junction contained 5 bases not matched to a gene. Germline V gene lookup returns CDR1 SEHNR and CDR2 FQNEAQ (reference sequence). CDR3: CASSLGLGGKFF. CDR3 sequence (DNA): TGTGCCAGCAGCTTAGGTTTGGGAGGGAAGTTCTTC. Full variable domain (rest looked up from reference TRBV7-9 and TRBJ2-1): DTGVSQNPRHKITKRGQNVTFRCDPISEHNRLYWYRQTLGQGPEFLTYFQNEAQLEKSRLLSDRFSAERPKGSFSTLEIQRTEQGDSAMYLCASSLGLGGKFFGPGTRLTVL.

The chain couples TRBV28 to TRBJ2-7; 7 bases are a match to TRBD1. The V segment lost 5 bases and the J segment 5 bases; nucleotides outside the gene matches: 9. This CDR3 is built from 14 residues. Per the germline V gene, CDR1 is MDHEN and CDR2 is SYDVKM. This CDR3 is CASSLGQVTDEQYF. CDR3 DNA sequence: TGTGCCAGCAGTCTAGGACAGGTAACCGACGAGCAGTACTTC. Full variable domain (rest looked up from reference TRBV28 and TRBJ2-7): DVKVTQSSRYLVKRTGEKVFLECVQDMDHENMFWYRQDPGLGLRLIYFSYDVKMKEKGDIPEGYSVSREKKERFSLILESASTNQTSMYLCASSLGQVTDEQYFGPGTRLTVT.

The V gene is TRBV13, the J gene TRBJ2-5; TRBD1 matches at 8 bases. The CDR3 has 13 amino acids. Germline loops: CDR1 PRHDT, CDR2 FYEKMQ (reference sequence). The junction had 7 bases not matched to a gene; V was cut back by 8 bases and J by 5 bases. The CDR3 region is CASAPGGWETQYF. In DNA, the CDR3 is TGTGCCAGCGCCCCAGGGGGCTGGGAGACCCAGTACTTC. Full variable domain (rest looked up from reference TRBV13 and TRBJ2-5): AAGVIQSPRHLIKEKRETATLKCYPIPRHDTVYWYQQGPGQDPQFLISFYEKMQSDKGSIPDRFSAQQFSDYHSELNMSSLELGDSALYFCASAPGGWETQYFGPGTRLLVL.

V usage is TRBV5-8 and J usage is TRBJ2-2; 12 positions match TRBD1. Germline CDR1 SGHTS, CDR2 YDEGEE. CDR3 length: 17 amino acids. V lost 0 bases and J lost 3; bases outside the gene matches: 3. The CDR3, as DNA: TGTGCCAGCAGCTTGGGGGACAGGGGGCTGGACACCGGGGAGCTGTTTTTT. Encoded protein: CASSLGDRGLDTGELFF.

The rearrangement joins TRBV4-1 to TRBJ2-3; 7 positions match TRBD2. Trimming removed 6 bases from V and 5 bases from J; junction bases left unmatched: 17. The CDR3 has 17 amino acids. Germline V gene data show CDR1 as MGHRA and CDR2 as YSYEKL. CDR3 in amino acids: CASRPILAEVGKDTQYF. CDR3 in DNA: TGCGCCAGCAGACCTATCCTAGCGGAGGTGGGAAAAGATACGCAGTATTTT.

The CDR3 DNA is TGTGCCAGCAGCAACCCTTTGAGGGAGGGCCGGGAGACCCAGTACTTC. Translating gives CASSNPLREGRETQYF. V gene TRBV28 combines with J gene TRBJ2-5; the match to TRBD2 covers 7 bases. The CDR3 extends over 16 amino acids. In germline, CDR1 is MDHEN, CDR2 SYDVKM. V trimming: 6 bases; J trimming: 5 bases; junction bases outside the gene matches: 15.

This chain links TRBV5-5 with TRBJ2-6, with 10 positions matching TRBD1. Per the germline V gene, CDR1 is SGHKS and CDR2 is YYEKEE (reference sequence). The CDR3 runs 16 residues. J was trimmed by 0 bases and V by 7 bases; bases with no gene match: 4. The DNA for the CDR3 is TGTGCCAGCGTTCGACAGGGGGCCTCTGGGGCCAACGTCCTGACTTTC. Translation gives CASVRQGASGANVLTF. Filled out from reference TRBV5-5 and TRBJ2-6, the complete variable domain reads DAGVTQSPTHLIKTRGQQVTLRCSPISGHKSVSWYQQVLGQGPQFIFQYYEKEERGRGNFPDRFSARQFPNYSSELNVNALLLGDSALYLCASVRQGASGANVLTFGAGSRLTVL.

The chain has TRBV20-1 and TRBJ2-1, with D uncertain. The CDR3 runs to 10 residues. Trimming shortened V by 6 bases and J by 7 bases, and 7 bases separated the two germline ends. CDR1 is DFQATT and CDR2 is SNEGSKA in the germline V gene (reference sequence). In DNA, the CDR3 is TGCAGTGCGAGCCCTAATGAGCAGTTCTTC. Translated, it gives CSASPNEQFF.

In its sample, this clone was seen once. This chain uses TRBV2 with TRBJ1-2; no reliable D call. Between the trimmed V and J ends, which lost 4 bases and 0 bases, there was a span of 6 bases. The length of the CDR3 is 13 residues. Germline CDR1 SNHLY, CDR2 FYNNEI. The CDR3 coding sequence is TGTGCCAGCAGTGCCCAGGCTAACTATGGCTACACCTTC. Amino acids: CASSAQANYGYTF.

The chain carries TRBV29-1 and TRBJ2-3, with D possibly TRBD2 on 5 matching bases. The CDR3 consists of 12 residues. Trimming removed 5 bases at V and 2 bases at J, with 8 bases between. Looked up from germline, CDR1 is SQVTM and CDR2 is ANQGSEA. The CDR3 nucleotides read TGCAGCGTTCGGGGTTCCACAGATACGCAGTATTTT. Protein: CSVRGSTDTQYF.

The genes are TRBV28 and TRBJ2-7, with a possible D match to TRBD1 (6 bases). The length of the CDR3 is 17 residues. The germline V gene has CDR1 MDHEN and CDR2 SYDVKM. The V and J ends lost 11 bases and 3 bases respectively, with 29 bases between them. CDR3: CASSFVGTEGGSYEQYF. Written as DNA, the CDR3 is TGTGCCTCCTCGTTTGTTGGGACCGAAGGGGGAAGCTACGAGCAGTACTTC.

The rearrangement uses TRBV2 and TRBJ2-1, with a possible D match to TRBD2 (6 bases). The germline CDR1 and CDR2 sequences are SNHLY and FYNNEI. CDR3 size: 15 residues. The V gene lost 7 bases and the J gene lost 1 base, with 14 bases spanning the gap. CDR3 region: CASMAGSGSYNEQFF. The CDR3 bases are TGTGCCAGCATGGCGGGGAGCGGATCCTACAATGAGCAGTTCTTC. The variable domain in full, with the rest retrieved from reference TRBV2 and TRBJ2-1, is EPEVTQTPSHQVTQMGQEVILRCVPISNHLYFYWYRQILGQKVEFLVSFYNNEISEKSEIFDDQFSVERPDGSNFTLKIRSTKLEDSAMYFCASMAGSGSYNEQFFGPGTRLTVL.

The V call is TRBV10-3, the J call TRBJ2-6, with 7 bases fitting TRBD2. The V gene's germline CDR1 is ENHRY and CDR2 SYGVKD. After removal of 9 bases from V and 2 bases from J, the junction contained 10 bases not matched to a gene. CDR3 length: 16 residues. The CDR3 protein is CAIRGGSNPGANVLTF. CDR3 DNA sequence: TGTGCCATTCGGGGAGGGTCCAACCCTGGGGCCAACGTCCTGACTTTC.

The chain couples TRBV9 to TRBJ2-7; 8 bases are shared with TRBD2. Germline V lookup: CDR1 SGDLS, CDR2 YYNGEE. Trimming took 3 bases from V and 0 from J; bases not matched to a gene: 8. The CDR3 length is 16 residues. This CDR3 is CASSDPRGTSSYEQYF. The DNA of the CDR3 is TGTGCCAGCAGCGACCCACGAGGGACTAGCTCCTACGAGCAGTACTTC.

This rearrangement joins TRBV28 to TRBJ1-4; unclear D gene. Trimming removed 6 bases from V and 4 bases from J, with 12 bases in between. Germline V gene lookup returns CDR1 MDHEN and CDR2 SYDVKM. This CDR3 is 14 amino acids long. Here the CDR3 DNA reads TGTGCCAGCAGCTTCCCGGAGGGTAATGAAAAACTGTTTTTT. Its protein product is CASSFPEGNEKLFF.